This is a list of T cell receptor beta chains from one sample in a study of blood T cell repertoires in COVID-19. TCRdb's table, derived via immunoSEQ multiplex PCR, lists solely in-frame clones and lacks some. The sample records about 140,000 clones, 88% being singletons. The source material was peripheral blood. These receptors were taken from a man in his fifties or sixties with active or convalescent COVID-19. CDR3s include the opening cysteine and the closing phenylalanine or tryptophan. The order of the fields is V gene, J gene, D gene, clone size, CDR3 DNA, CDR3 protein. The D gene is left open where the match is weak. Where a row states a size, it is once, few, many or the class of an expanded clone; other rows omit it.

TRBV15	TRBJ1-2	-	-	TGTGCCACCAGCAGAGATCACAGATTCTCTATGGACTACACCTTC	CATSRDHRFSMDYTF
TRBV10-1	TRBJ2-5	TRBD2	-	TGCGCCAGCAGTGACCCGGGACTAGCGGGAGAAGAGACCCAGTACTTC	CASSDPGLAGEETQYF
TRBV27	TRBJ1-5	TRBD1	-	TGTGCCAGCCAATCAGGGGGCGCCCATCAGCCCCAGCATTTT	CASQSGGAHQPQHF
TRBV5-6	TRBJ2-1	TRBD2	-	TGTGCCAGCAGCTTGGTCGCTAGCGGGAGGGATTACAATGAGCAGTTCTTC	CASSLVASGRDYNEQFF
TRBV5-1	TRBJ2-7	TRBD2	once	TGCGCCAGCAGGTACGCGGGAGGTTCCTACGAGCAGTACTTC	CASRYAGGSYEQYF
TRBV5-5	TRBJ2-1	TRBD1	-	TGTGCCAGCAGGGGGGGACAGGGACAATACAATGAGCAGTTCTTC	CASRGGQGQYNEQFF
TRBV5-6	TRBJ2-2	TRBD1	-	TGTGCCAGCAGCTTGACGGACAGGGCATTGCCCGGGGAGCTGTTTTTT	CASSLTDRALPGELFF
TRBV5-1	TRBJ2-2	-	-	TGCGCCAGCAGCCTACAGGGAGGGCGGACCGGGGAGCTGTTTTTT	CASSLQGGRTGELFF
TRBV29-1	TRBJ2-2	-	-	TGCAGCGTTACGACTAGGACCGGGGAGCTGTTTTTT	CSVTTRTGELFF
TRBV7-9	TRBJ2-1	-	few	TGTGCCAGCAGCCTGTCCAATGAGCAGTTCTTC	CASSLSNEQFF
TRBV28	TRBJ1-2	TRBD1	-	TGTGCCAGCAGTGGGCCCCACCGGGACAGCTATGGCTACACCTTC	CASSGPHRDSYGYTF
TRBV29-1	TRBJ1-3	-	-	TGCAGCGTTGCGCACAGGCAAGGAAACACCATATATTTT	CSVAHRQGNTIYF
TRBV6-5	TRBJ2-3	TRBD1	-	TGTGCCAGCAGTTTGAGGACAGGTGTAGATACGCAGTATTTT	CASSLRTGVDTQYF
TRBV19	TRBJ1-5	-	-	TGTGCCAGTAGTATAGGTGGCCCCAGGAGCAATCAGCCCCAGCATTTT	CASSIGGPRSNQPQHF
TRBV7-2	TRBJ2-1	TRBD2	-	TGTGCCAGCAGCTCCCCAGGACTAGCGGGAGTTTCCTACAATGAGCAGTTCTTC	CASSSPGLAGVSYNEQFF
TRBV5-1	TRBJ2-7	-	-	TGCGCCAGCAGCCCGACAGCCCCTCAGGGCGAGCAGTACTTC	CASSPTAPQGEQYF
TRBV6-5	TRBJ2-7	TRBD1	-	TGTGCCAGCAGCCGAGGACAGGCGGCCTACGAGCAGTACTTC	CASSRGQAAYEQYF
TRBV5-5	TRBJ2-1	-	-	TGTGCCAGCAGCTTGGTGGCCCGCGGAGGGATCCACAATGAGCAGTTCTTC	CASSLVARGGIHNEQFF
TRBV6-5	TRBJ2-7	TRBD1	-	TGTGCCAGCGGGACAGCCTTCTACGAGCAGTACTTC	CASGTAFYEQYF
TRBV7-8	TRBJ1-5	-	few	TGTGCCAGCAGCTTAAACAGGGGCAATCAGCCCCAGCATTTT	CASSLNRGNQPQHF
TRBV30	TRBJ1-3	-	-	TGTGCCTGGAGCCGTAAGGCAGGATCCGTAAACACCATATATTTT	CAWSRKAGSVNTIYF
TRBV5-5	TRBJ2-2	-	-	TGTGCCAGCAGCTTGGCGCCCCGAGCCGGGGAGCTGTTTTTT	CASSLAPRAGELFF
TRBV6-2/TRBV6-3	TRBJ2-3	TRBD2	-	TGTGCCAGCAGTTACTCCTTAGCGGGGAGGAGCACAGATACGCAGTATTTT	CASSYSLAGRSTDTQYF
TRBV10-1	TRBJ2-3	-	-	TGCGCCGGCCAAGATACGCAGTATTTT	CAGQDTQYF
TRBV5-8	TRBJ1-1	-	-	TGTGCCAGCAGCTCGTCGACTGGATGGAACACTGAAGCTTTCTTT	CASSSSTGWNTEAFF
TRBV19	TRBJ1-5	-	-	TGTGCCAGTAGTATTATTGCGGGTAGCAATCAGCCCCAGCATTTT	CASSIIAGSNQPQHF
TRBV6-5	TRBJ2-3	-	-	TGTGCCAGCAGTTACTCCCTAGCTAGAGATACGCAGTATTTT	CASSYSLARDTQYF
TRBV6-8	TRBJ2-3	TRBD2	-	TGTGCCAGCAGTTACTCGAGAATGGAGGAGACTAGCGAGAGGGGAAGCACAGATACGCAGTATTTT	CASSYSRMEETSERGSTDTQYF
TRBV6-1	TRBJ2-2	-	-	TGTGCCAGCAGTGAGACAGCAATTACCGGGGAGCTGTTTTTT	CASSETAITGELFF
TRBV3-1/TRBV3-2	TRBJ2-5	-	-	TGTGCCAGCAGCCAAGTAGGAGGGGCGAGGAGGGAGACCCAGTACTTC	CASSQVGGARRETQYF
TRBV6-6	TRBJ2-4	TRBD1	-	TGTGCCAGCACCGGCCCCCGGGACAGGCACAAAAACATTCAGTACTTC	CASTGPRDRHKNIQYF
TRBV7-9	TRBJ2-5	TRBD2	-	TGTGCCAGCAGCCGGCAGGGAGGGCAAGAGACCCAGTACTTC	CASSRQGGQETQYF
TRBV7-2	TRBJ1-6	-	-	TGTGCCAGCAGCTTAGAAGCCACCGGACGGGGTCGGAATTCACCCCTCCACTTT	CASSLEATGRGRNSPLHF
TRBV20-1	TRBJ2-1	TRBD2	-	TGCAGTGCTAGTTCGGGACTAGCGGGAGGAATTGAGCAGTTCTTC	CSASSGLAGGIEQFF
TRBV14	TRBJ2-2	-	-	TGTGCCAGCAGCCCCCGGGAGACCTACACCGGGGAGCTGTTTTTT	CASSPRETYTGELFF
TRBV28	TRBJ1-2	TRBD1	-	TGTGCCAGCAGTCCTCCCAACTGGGACAGGGGCGACGATGGCTACACCTTC	CASSPPNWDRGDDGYTF
TRBV5-8	TRBJ2-3	-	-	TGTGCCAGCAGGGTGAGGATCACAGATACGCAGTATTTT	CASRVRITDTQYF
TRBV5-1	TRBJ2-7	-	-	TGCGCCAGCAGCTTGGCGGCAGGGCCCGTAAGCGAGCAGTACTTC	CASSLAAGPVSEQYF
TRBV5-4	TRBJ2-7	-	few	TGTGCCAGCAGCATCCGGGGCTACGAGCAGTACTTC	CASSIRGYEQYF
TRBV9	TRBJ2-6	TRBD1	-	TGTGCCAGCAGCGTAGCCCTTCCGGGACAGGGGGCCCAGTGGTCTGGGGCCAACGTCCTGACTTTC	CASSVALPGQGAQWSGANVLTF
TRBV27	TRBJ1-4	-	-	TGTGCCAGCAGTGCCCACCTACAGACAGCAACTAATGAAAAACTGTTTTTT	CASSAHLQTATNEKLFF
TRBV28	TRBJ2-5	TRBD2	-	TGTGCCAGCAGTGCCGGGGGGGGAGAGACCCAGTACTTC	CASSAGGGETQYF